This record covers a single T cell receptor beta chain. The record originates from a study of blood T cell repertoires in COVID-19. As for the study in general: COVID-19 samples, acute and convalescent, were from the United States, Italy and Spain. T cells, B-cell-depleted T cells, or PBMCs supplied cDNA or gDNA.

Per the authors' pipeline: Amplified reference gene primers provided the basis for estimating nucleated cell counts. The repertoire was sequenced with immunoSEQ multiplex PCR; TCRdb's copy has only in-frame clones and lacks some. V and J calls and clone size follow that table, whereas D and trimming were derived from the DNA. The sample lists a few hundred thousand clones, roughly 84% occurring once. The TCR originated in a man in his fifties with active or convalescent COVID-19. Material: peripheral blood.

CDR3 residues: CASSRADTYTEAFF. CDR3 nucleotide sequence: TGTGCCAGCAGTCGCGCGGACACTTACACTGAAGCTTTCTTT. This chain uses TRBV28 with TRBJ1-1, with a tentative D call TRBD1 (5 bases). The V and J ends lost 5 bases and 3 bases respectively, with 13 bases between them. There are 14 residues in the CDR3. In germline, CDR1 is MDHEN, CDR2 SYDVKM.